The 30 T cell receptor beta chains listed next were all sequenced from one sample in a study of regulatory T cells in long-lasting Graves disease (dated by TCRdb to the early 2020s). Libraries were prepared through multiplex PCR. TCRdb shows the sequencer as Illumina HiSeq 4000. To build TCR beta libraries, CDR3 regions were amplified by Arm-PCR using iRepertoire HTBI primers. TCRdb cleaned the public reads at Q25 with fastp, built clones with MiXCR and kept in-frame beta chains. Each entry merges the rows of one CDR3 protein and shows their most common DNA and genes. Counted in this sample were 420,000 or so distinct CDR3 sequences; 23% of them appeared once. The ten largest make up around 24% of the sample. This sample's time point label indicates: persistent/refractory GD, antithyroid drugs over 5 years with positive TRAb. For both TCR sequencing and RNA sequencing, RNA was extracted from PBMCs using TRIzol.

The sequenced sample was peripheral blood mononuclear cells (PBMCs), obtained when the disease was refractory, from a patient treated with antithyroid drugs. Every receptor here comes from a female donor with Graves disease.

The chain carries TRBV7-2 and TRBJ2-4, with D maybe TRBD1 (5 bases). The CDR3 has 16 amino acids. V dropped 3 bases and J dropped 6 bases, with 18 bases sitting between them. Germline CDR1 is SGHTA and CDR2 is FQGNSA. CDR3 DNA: TGTGCCAGCAGCTTCAATGGGGCTAAAGTAGGAAACATTCAGTACTTC. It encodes CASSFNGAKVGNIQYF.

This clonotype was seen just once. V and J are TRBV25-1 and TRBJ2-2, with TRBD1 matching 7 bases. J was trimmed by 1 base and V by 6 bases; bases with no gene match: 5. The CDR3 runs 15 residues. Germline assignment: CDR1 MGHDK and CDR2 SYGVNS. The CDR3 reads CASSGQDGNTGELFF. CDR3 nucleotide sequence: TGTGCCAGCAGCGGACAGGACGGGAACACCGGGGAGCTGTTTTTT.

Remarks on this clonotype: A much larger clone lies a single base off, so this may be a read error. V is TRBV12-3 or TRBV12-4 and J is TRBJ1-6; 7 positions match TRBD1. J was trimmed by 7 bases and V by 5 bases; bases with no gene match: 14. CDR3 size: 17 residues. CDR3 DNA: TGTGCCAGCAGTCCACCCGAGACAGGGATCAGGAATTCACCCCTCCACTTT. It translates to CASSPPETGIRNSPLHF.

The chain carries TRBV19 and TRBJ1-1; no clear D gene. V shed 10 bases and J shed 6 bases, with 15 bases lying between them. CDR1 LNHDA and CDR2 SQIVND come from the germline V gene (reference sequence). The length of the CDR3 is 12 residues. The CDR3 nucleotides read TGTGCCATCTCGGGCCTGATAGCTGAAGCTTTCTTT. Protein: CAISGLIAEAFF.

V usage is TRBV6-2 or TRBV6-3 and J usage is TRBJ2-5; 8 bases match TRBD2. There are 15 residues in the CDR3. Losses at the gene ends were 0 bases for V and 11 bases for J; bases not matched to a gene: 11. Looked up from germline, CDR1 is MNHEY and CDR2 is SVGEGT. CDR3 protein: CASSYSTGGQGEQYF. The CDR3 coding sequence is TGTGCCAGCAGTTACTCCACGGGAGGGCAAGGTGAGCAGTACTTC.

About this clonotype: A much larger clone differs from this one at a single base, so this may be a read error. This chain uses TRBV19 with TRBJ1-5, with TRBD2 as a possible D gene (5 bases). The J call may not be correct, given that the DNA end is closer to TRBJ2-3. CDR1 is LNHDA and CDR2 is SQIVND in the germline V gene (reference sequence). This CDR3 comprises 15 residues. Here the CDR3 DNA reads TGTGCCAGTAGTATCCAGCGGAACGCAAATCAGCCCCAGTATTTT. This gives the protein CASSIQRNANQPQYF.

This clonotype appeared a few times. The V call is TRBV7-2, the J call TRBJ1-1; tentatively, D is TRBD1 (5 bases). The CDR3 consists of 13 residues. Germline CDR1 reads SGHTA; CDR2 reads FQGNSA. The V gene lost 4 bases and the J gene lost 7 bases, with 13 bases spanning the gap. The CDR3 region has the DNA TGTGCCAGCAGCTACCCGTGGGGGGTTGAAGCTTTCTTT. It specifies CASSYPWGVEAFF.

The CDR3 region is CSARDVRRNYEQYF. Here the CDR3 DNA reads TGCAGTGCTAGAGATGTCAGGAGGAACTACGAGCAGTACTTC. The rearrangement joins TRBV20-1 to TRBJ2-7; D is possibly TRBD2 (5 bases). The CDR3 extends over 14 amino acids. With 0 bases removed from V and 3 bases from J, the gap between germline ends came to 12 bases. Looked up from germline, CDR1 is DFQATT and CDR2 is SNEGSKA (reference sequence).

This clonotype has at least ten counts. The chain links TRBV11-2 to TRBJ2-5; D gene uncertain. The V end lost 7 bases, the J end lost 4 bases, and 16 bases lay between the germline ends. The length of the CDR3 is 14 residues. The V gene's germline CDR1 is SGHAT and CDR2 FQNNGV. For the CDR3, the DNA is TGTGCCAGCACCAATAGAACGGAAGGAGAGACCCAGTACTTC. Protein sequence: CASTNRTEGETQYF.

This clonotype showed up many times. The CDR3 here is CASIVFGRAVSYEQYF. The CDR3, as DNA: TGTGCCAGCATTGTTTTTGGGCGGGCCGTCTCCTACGAGCAGTACTTC. This chain joins TRBV12-3 or TRBV12-4 and TRBJ2-7, with D possibly TRBD2 on 5 matching bases. Trimming removed 7 bases at V and 0 bases at J, with 19 bases between. There are 16 residues in the CDR3.

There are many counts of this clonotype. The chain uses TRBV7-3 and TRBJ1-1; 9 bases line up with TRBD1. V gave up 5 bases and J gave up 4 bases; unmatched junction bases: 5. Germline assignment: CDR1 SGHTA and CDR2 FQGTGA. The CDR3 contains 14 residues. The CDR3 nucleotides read TGTGCCAGCAGCCTAAAACAGGGGGCCACTGAAGCTTTCTTT. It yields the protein CASSLKQGATEAFF.

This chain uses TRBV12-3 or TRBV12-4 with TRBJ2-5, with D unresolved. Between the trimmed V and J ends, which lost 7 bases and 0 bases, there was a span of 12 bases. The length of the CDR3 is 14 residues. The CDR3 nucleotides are TGTGCCAGCACCCTTGCACAGTACCAAGAGACCCAGTACTTC. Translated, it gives CASTLAQYQETQYF.

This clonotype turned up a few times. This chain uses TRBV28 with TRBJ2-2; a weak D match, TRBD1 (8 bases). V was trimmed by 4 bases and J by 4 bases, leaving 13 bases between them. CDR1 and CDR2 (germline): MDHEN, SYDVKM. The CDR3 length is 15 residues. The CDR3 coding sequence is TGTGCCAGCAGTTGGGGGGGACAGGTCACCGGGGAGCTGTTTTTT. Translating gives CASSWGGQVTGELFF.

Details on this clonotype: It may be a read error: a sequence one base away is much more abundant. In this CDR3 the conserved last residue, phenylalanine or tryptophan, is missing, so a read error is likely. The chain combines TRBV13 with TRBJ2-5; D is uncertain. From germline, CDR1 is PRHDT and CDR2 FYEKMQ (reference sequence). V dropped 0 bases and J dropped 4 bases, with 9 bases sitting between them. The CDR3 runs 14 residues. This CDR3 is CASSLGSLLETQYS. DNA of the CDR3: TGTGCCAGCAGCTTAGGATCCCTATTAGAGACCCAGTACTCC.

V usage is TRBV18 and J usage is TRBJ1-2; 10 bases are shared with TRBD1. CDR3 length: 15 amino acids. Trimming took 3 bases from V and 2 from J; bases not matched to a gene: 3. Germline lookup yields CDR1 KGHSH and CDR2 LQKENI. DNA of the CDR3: TGTGCCAGCTCACCCGGGACAGGGGCGAACTATGGCTACACCTTC. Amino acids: CASSPGTGANYGYTF.

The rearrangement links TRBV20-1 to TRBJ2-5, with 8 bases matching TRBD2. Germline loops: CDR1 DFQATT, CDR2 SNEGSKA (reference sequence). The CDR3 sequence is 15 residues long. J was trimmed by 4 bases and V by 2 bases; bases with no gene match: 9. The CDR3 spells CSARPRGEAVETQYF. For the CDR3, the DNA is TGCAGTGCTAGACCGCGGGGGGAGGCAGTAGAGACCCAGTACTTC.

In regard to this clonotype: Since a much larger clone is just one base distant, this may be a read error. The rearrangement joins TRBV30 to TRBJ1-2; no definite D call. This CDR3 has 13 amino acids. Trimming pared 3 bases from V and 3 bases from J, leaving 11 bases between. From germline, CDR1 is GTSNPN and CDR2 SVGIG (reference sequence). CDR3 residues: CAWSWIYDYGYTF. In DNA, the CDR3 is TGTGCCTGGAGCTGGATCTACGACTATGGCTACACCTTC.

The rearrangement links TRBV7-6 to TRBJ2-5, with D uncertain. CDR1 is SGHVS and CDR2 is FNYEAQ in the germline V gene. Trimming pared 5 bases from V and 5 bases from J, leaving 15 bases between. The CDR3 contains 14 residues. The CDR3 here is CASSTWKTAETQYF. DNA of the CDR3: TGTGCCAGCAGCACTTGGAAAACAGCGGAGACCCAGTACTTC.

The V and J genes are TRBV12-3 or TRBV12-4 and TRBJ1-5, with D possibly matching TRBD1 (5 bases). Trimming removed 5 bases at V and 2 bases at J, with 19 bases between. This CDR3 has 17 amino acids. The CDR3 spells CASSPSGGLGGNQPQHF. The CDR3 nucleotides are TGTGCCAGCAGTCCCTCTGGGGGGTTAGGTGGCAATCAGCCCCAGCATTTT.

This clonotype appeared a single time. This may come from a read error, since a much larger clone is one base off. The DNA for the CDR3 is TGTGCCGGCAGCTTCGGCAACCAGGGAACCCAGCATTTT. Amino acids: CAGSFGNQGTQHF. The rearrangement links TRBV5-6 to TRBJ1-5, with D possibly matching TRBD1 (5 bases). The CDR3 sequence is 13 residues long. Per germline, CDR1 SGHDT and CDR2 YYEEEE.

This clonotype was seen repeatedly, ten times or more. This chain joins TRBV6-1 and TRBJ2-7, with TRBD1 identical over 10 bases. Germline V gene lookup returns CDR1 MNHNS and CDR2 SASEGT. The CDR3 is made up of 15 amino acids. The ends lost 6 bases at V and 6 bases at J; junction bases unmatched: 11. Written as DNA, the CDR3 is TGTGCCAGCAGAACCCTCGGGACAGGGGCGGTCGAGCAGTACTTC. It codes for CASRTLGTGAVEQYF.

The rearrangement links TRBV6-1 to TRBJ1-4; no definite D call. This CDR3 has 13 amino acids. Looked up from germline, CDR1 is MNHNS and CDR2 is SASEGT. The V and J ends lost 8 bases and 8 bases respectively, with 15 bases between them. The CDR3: CASRRSRVEKLFF. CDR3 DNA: TGTGCCAGCCGCCGATCTAGGGTGGAAAAACTGTTTTTT.

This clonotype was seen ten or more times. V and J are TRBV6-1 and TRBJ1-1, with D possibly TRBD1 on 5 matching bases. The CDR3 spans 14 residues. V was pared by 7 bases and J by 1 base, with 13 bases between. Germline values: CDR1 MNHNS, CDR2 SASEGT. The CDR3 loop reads CASKWVQENTEAFF. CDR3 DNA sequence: TGTGCCAGCAAATGGGTACAGGAGAACACTGAAGCTTTCTTT.

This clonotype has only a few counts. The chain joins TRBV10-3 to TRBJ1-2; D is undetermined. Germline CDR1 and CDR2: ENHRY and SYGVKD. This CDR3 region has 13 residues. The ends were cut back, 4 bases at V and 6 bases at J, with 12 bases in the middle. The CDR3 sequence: CAISVDLADGYTF. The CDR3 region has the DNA TGTGCCATCAGTGTTGACCTAGCTGATGGCTACACCTTC.

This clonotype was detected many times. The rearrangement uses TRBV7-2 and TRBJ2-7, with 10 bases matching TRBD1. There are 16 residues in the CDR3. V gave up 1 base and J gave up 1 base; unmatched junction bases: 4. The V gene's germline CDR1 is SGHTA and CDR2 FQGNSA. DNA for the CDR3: TGTGCCAGCAGCTTAGTCTTGGGACAGGGGTCCTACGAGCAGTACTTC. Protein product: CASSLVLGQGSYEQYF.

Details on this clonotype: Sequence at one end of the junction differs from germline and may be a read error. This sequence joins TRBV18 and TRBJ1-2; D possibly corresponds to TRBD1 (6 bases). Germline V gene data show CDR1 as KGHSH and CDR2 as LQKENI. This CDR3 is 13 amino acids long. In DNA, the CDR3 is TGTACCAGCTCACCAACGGGGGCGGATGGCTACACCTTC. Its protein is CTSSPTGADGYTF.

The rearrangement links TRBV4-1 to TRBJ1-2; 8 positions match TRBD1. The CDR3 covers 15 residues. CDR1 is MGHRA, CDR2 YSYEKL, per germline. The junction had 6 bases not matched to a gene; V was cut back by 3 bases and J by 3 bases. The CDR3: CASSHPTGGDYGYTF. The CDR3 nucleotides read TGCGCCAGCAGCCACCCAACAGGGGGTGACTATGGCTACACCTTC.

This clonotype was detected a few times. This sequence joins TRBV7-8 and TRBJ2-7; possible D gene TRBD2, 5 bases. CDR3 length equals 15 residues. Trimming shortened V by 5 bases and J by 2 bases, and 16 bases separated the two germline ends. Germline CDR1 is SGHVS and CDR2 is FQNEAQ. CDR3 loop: CASSALGKLAYEQYF. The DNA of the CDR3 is TGTGCCAGCAGCGCACTAGGCAAGTTGGCCTACGAGCAGTACTTC. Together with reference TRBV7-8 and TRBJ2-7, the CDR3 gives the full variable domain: GAGVSQSPRYKVAKRGQDVALRCDPISGHVSLFWYQQALGQGPEFLTYFQNEAQLDKSGLPSDRFFAERPEGSVSTLKIQRTQQEDSAVYLCASSALGKLAYEQYFGPGTRLTVT.

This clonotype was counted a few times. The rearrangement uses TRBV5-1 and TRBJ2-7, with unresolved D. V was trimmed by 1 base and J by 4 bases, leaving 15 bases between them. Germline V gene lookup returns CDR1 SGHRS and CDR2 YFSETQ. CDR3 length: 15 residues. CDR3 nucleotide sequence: TGCGCCAGCAGCTTGTCTGAGACATCTATTTACGAGCAGTACTTC. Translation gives CASSLSETSIYEQYF.

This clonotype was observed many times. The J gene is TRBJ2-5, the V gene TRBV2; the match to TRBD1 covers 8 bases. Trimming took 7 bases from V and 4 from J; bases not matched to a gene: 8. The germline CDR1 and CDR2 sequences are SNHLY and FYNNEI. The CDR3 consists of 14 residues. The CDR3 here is CASTTTGAGETQYF. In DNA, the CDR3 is TGTGCCAGCACAACGACAGGGGCGGGAGAGACCCAGTACTTC.